Following are 30 T cell receptor beta chains from one sample sequenced in a study of response to subunit inactivated influenza vaccine. TCRdb reprocessed the RT-PCR reads via MiXCR and lists one record per CDR3 protein. The sample shows about 650,000 distinct CDR3 sequences, around 15% of them seen only once. The sample in question was PBMCs from blood, obtained 14 to 15 days before vaccination. The receptor set was obtained from a man in his forties or fifties who received an inactivated influenza vaccine.

This sequence joins TRBV6-5 and TRBJ2-2, with 9 bases lining up with TRBD2. CDR1 and CDR2 (germline): MNHEY, SVGAGI. The V gene end was trimmed by 2 bases and the J gene end by 6 bases; junction bases not matched to a gene: 10. This CDR3 comprises 17 residues. The CDR3 coding sequence is TGTGCCAGCAGTTACCCGGGACTAGCTTTCGGATCCGGGGAGCTGTTTTTT. It is translated as CASSYPGLAFGSGELFF.

The DNA of the CDR3 is TGTGCCAGCAGTGAAAGGACCTCCTTCTACGAGCAGTACTTC. This gives the protein CASSERTSFYEQYF. V and J are TRBV2 and TRBJ2-7, with unresolved D. Germline V lookup: CDR1 SNHLY, CDR2 FYNNEI. This CDR3 spans 14 amino acids. Trimming left V 2 bases short and J 3 bases short, with 11 bases between.

This clonotype has ten or more counts. J is TRBJ2-3 and V is TRBV24-1; TRBD1 is a possible D gene (8 bases). Per the germline V gene, CDR1 is KGHDR and CDR2 is SFDVKD. The CDR3 has 17 residues. V was cut by 2 bases and J by 5 bases, with 19 bases left in between. The CDR3 spells CATSDWSRGRGGDTQYF. CDR3 nucleotide sequence: TGTGCCACCAGTGATTGGAGCAGGGGGCGCGGGGGAGATACGCAGTATTTT.

The CDR3: CSAILWSGANVLTF. CDR3 coding DNA: TGCAGTGCTATCCTATGGTCTGGGGCCAACGTCCTGACTTTC. The chain links TRBV20-1 to TRBJ2-6; D call uncertain. Germline CDR1 and CDR2: DFQATT and SNEGSKA (reference sequence). CDR3 length: 14 amino acids. The V end lost 4 bases, the J end lost 1 base, and 8 bases lay between the germline ends.

This clonotype was picked up many times. The genes are TRBV14 and TRBJ2-3; TRBD1 is a possible D gene (5 bases). CDR3 length: 15 amino acids. Germline lookup yields CDR1 SGHDN and CDR2 FVKESK. The V and J ends lost 4 bases and 0 bases respectively, with 11 bases between them. The CDR3 DNA sequence: TGTGCCAGCAGCCGACAGTTGGCTAGCACAGATACGCAGTATTTT. Protein: CASSRQLASTDTQYF.

The V and J genes are TRBV27 and TRBJ2-7, with D perhaps being TRBD1 or TRBD2 (5 bases each). CDR1 and CDR2 from the germline V gene are MNHEY and SMNVEV (reference sequence). Trimming removed 6 bases from V and 3 bases from J, with 18 bases in between. The CDR3 loop spans 15 amino acids. The CDR3 nucleotides read TGTGCCAGCAGCCTAACGGGGACCTACCTCTACGAGCAGTACTTC. Its translation is CASSLTGTYLYEQYF.

V usage is TRBV5-6 and J usage is TRBJ2-7; TRBD2 agrees at 7 bases. Germline values: CDR1 SGHDT, CDR2 YYEEEE. The V gene end was trimmed by 1 base and the J gene end by 4 bases; junction bases not matched to a gene: 14. There are 17 residues in the CDR3. The CDR3 protein is CASSLFRGGGSMYEQYF. The DNA for the CDR3 is TGTGCCAGCAGCTTGTTCCGGGGCGGCGGGAGTATGTACGAGCAGTACTTC.

Only a few counts were recorded for this clonotype. The chain carries TRBV9 and TRBJ2-3; D unresolved. CDR1 and CDR2 from the germline V gene are SGDLS and YYNGEE. Trimming removed 0 bases at V and 4 bases at J, with 6 bases between. The CDR3 consists of 13 residues. This CDR3 is CASSVVVSDTQYF. CDR3 in DNA: TGTGCCAGCAGCGTAGTAGTGTCAGATACGCAGTATTTT.

This clonotype was detected only a few times. V usage is TRBV7-2 and J usage is TRBJ2-3; D gene ambiguous. Per germline, CDR1 SGHTA and CDR2 FQGNSA. The CDR3 runs to 13 residues. The V gene lost 2 bases and the J gene lost 6 bases, with 9 bases spanning the gap. The CDR3 region has the DNA TGTGCCAGCAGCTTAAAGAGTGGGGATACGCAGTATTTT. Its protein is CASSLKSGDTQYF.

V and J are TRBV9 and TRBJ2-3; 9 nucleotides agree with TRBD2. Germline V gives CDR1 SGDLS, CDR2 YYNGEE. J lost 5 bases, V lost 4 bases, and 5 bases had no gene match. The CDR3 sequence is 14 residues long. The CDR3 loop reads CASSPTTSGDTQYF. The CDR3 DNA follows: TGTGCCAGCAGCCCTACGACTAGCGGAGATACGCAGTATTTT.

This clonotype was observed a handful of times. Written as DNA, the CDR3 is TGCAGTGCTAGGGGGGACCAGGGCGATGAGCAGTTCTTC. Translated, it gives CSARGDQGDEQFF. The chain couples TRBV20-1 to TRBJ2-1; perhaps D is TRBD1 or TRBD2 (5 bases each). V was cut by 3 bases and J by 8 bases, with 14 bases left in between. Germline CDR1 reads DFQATT; CDR2 reads SNEGSKA (reference sequence). The CDR3 totals 13 residues.

The chain employs TRBV29-1 and TRBJ1-1, with a possible D match to TRBD1 (5 bases). There are 14 residues in the CDR3. The ends were cut back, 3 bases at V and 5 bases at J, with 16 bases in the middle. In germline, CDR1 is SQVTM, CDR2 ANQGSEA. The CDR3 is CSVDKGRLGTEAFF. CDR3 nucleotides: TGCAGCGTTGATAAGGGGCGTCTGGGTACTGAAGCTTTCTTT.

This clonotype was picked up a small number of times. The V and J genes are TRBV5-1 and TRBJ2-3; possibly TRBD2 for D (5 bases). The CDR3 runs 15 residues. V lost 0 bases and J lost 4, with 12 bases in between. Germline CDR1 is SGHRS and CDR2 is YFSETQ. The CDR3 region has the DNA TGCGCCAGCAGCTTGGCCCTAGCTAGTGCAGATACGCAGTATTTT. It codes for CASSLALASADTQYF. Combining the CDR3 with reference TRBV5-1 and TRBJ2-3 gives the whole variable domain KAGVTQTPRYLIKTRGQQVTLSCSPISGHRSVSWYQQTPGQGLQFLFEYFSETQRNKGNFPGRFSGRQFSNSRSEMNVSTLELGDSALYLCASSLALASADTQYFGPGTRLTVL.

This clonotype was seen only a few times. The chain is built from TRBV6-5 and TRBJ2-3; possible D gene TRBD2, 5 bases. The CDR3 consists of 14 residues. CDR1 MNHEY and CDR2 SVGAGI come from the germline V gene. V was trimmed by 0 bases and J by 6 bases, leaving 10 bases between them. CDR3 bases: TGTGCCAGCAGTTACTCCAGGACTTCGGATACGCAGTATTTT. Protein sequence: CASSYSRTSDTQYF.

The chain recombines TRBV5-6 with TRBJ2-5; 7 bases align to TRBD1. CDR3 length: 12 amino acids. Losses at the gene ends were 6 bases for V and 5 bases for J; bases not matched to a gene: 4. Germline V gives CDR1 SGHDT, CDR2 YYEEEE. The CDR3 region has the DNA TGTGCCAGCAACTTACAGGGGGAGACCCAGTACTTC. Translation: CASNLQGETQYF. Looking up the rest from reference TRBV5-6 and TRBJ2-5 gives the full variable domain: DAGVTQSPTHLIKTRGQQVTLRCSPKSGHDTVSWYQQALGQGPQFIFQYYEEEERQRGNFPDRFSGHQFPNYSSELNVNALLLGDSALYLCASNLQGETQYFGPGTRLLVL.

V and J are TRBV20-1 and TRBJ1-4; TRBD1 might be the D (5 bases). Trimming removed 4 bases at V and 0 bases at J, with 6 bases between. The CDR3 is 13 residues long. In germline, CDR1 is DFQATT, CDR2 SNEGSKA (reference sequence). The CDR3 DNA sequence: TGCAGTGCTACAGGGACAACTAATGAAAAACTGTTTTTT. Translation gives CSATGTTNEKLFF.

This clonotype was observed many times. The chain links TRBV5-1 to TRBJ2-5; a weak D match, TRBD2 (6 bases). CDR1 and CDR2 (germline): SGHRS, YFSETQ. The CDR3 length is 13 residues. V lost 4 bases to trimming and J lost 1 base, with 8 bases between them. The CDR3 is CASSTGLQETQYF. The CDR3 DNA reads as TGCGCCAGCAGCACGGGACTCCAAGAGACCCAGTACTTC.

This rearrangement joins TRBV6-2 or TRBV6-3 to TRBJ2-6; 9 positions match TRBD1. Germline V gene data show CDR1 as MNHEY and CDR2 as SVGEGT. V dropped 7 bases and J dropped 1; count of bases not matched to a gene: 20. The CDR3 is 21 amino acids. CDR3 in DNA: TGTGCCAGCACCCCCTCCGGGACAGGGTTAGCTATTGGTTCTGGGGCCAACGTCCTGACTTTC. Protein product: CASTPSGTGLAIGSGANVLTF.

This clonotype was seen more than once but under ten times. V gene TRBV20-1 combines with J gene TRBJ2-5, with a weak D call TRBD2 (6 bases). Trimming cost V 3 bases and J 4 bases, with 12 bases left between them. Germline V CDR1 and CDR2: DFQATT, SNEGSKA (reference sequence). The CDR3 has 13 amino acids. The CDR3 is CSASPGVVETQYF. The CDR3, as DNA: TGCAGTGCTAGCCCGGGAGTGGTAGAGACCCAGTACTTC.

The table lists this clonotype with many counts. The chain is built from TRBV10-2 and TRBJ1-5; unclear D gene. The germline CDR1 and CDR2 sequences are WSHSY and SAAADI. The V gene lost 1 base and the J gene lost 1 base, with 2 bases spanning the gap. The CDR3 has 13 residues. Here the CDR3 DNA reads TGCGCCAGCAGTGAGTTAAGCAATCAGCCCCAGCATTTT. Protein product: CASSELSNQPQHF.

The chain couples TRBV6-5 to TRBJ2-3, with TRBD2 matching 9 bases. The V and J ends lost 0 bases and 3 bases, in that order; junction bases with no gene match: 4. CDR3 length equals 16 residues. Per germline, CDR1 MNHEY and CDR2 SVGAGI. This CDR3 reads CASSYSRRGGTDTQYF. CDR3 in DNA: TGTGCCAGCAGTTACTCTAGGCGGGGGGGGACAGATACGCAGTATTTT.

This clonotype has at least ten counts. J is TRBJ1-1 and V is TRBV12-3 or TRBV12-4; no definite D call. The CDR3 has 12 amino acids. The V end lost 4 bases, the J end lost 5 bases, and 8 bases lay between the germline ends. CDR3 region: CASSSYGTEAFF. The DNA of the CDR3 is TGTGCCAGCAGTTCCTACGGGACTGAAGCTTTCTTT.

A few counts support this clonotype. The CDR3 DNA sequence: TGTGCCAGCAGGCTCATAAGGGGGACAGGGGGCTACCGAGAGACCCAGTACTTC. It translates to CASRLIRGTGGYRETQYF. V usage is TRBV6-2 or TRBV6-3 and J usage is TRBJ2-5; 12 bases are a match to TRBD1. Per the germline V gene, CDR1 is MNHEY and CDR2 is SVGEGT. J lost 4 bases, V lost 6 bases, and 15 bases had no gene match. The CDR3 has 18 amino acids.

This chain joins TRBV5-1 and TRBJ2-2, with 8 bases identical to TRBD2. The V gene end was trimmed by 2 bases and the J gene end by 7 bases; junction bases not matched to a gene: 1. Germline lookup yields CDR1 SGHRS and CDR2 YFSETQ. This CDR3 is 13 amino acids long. The CDR3 protein is CASSFREGGELFF. The CDR3 coding sequence is TGCGCCAGCAGCTTCCGGGAGGGCGGGGAGCTGTTTTTT. Drawing the rest from reference TRBV5-1 and TRBJ2-2, the complete variable domain is KAGVTQTPRYLIKTRGQQVTLSCSPISGHRSVSWYQQTPGQGLQFLFEYFSETQRNKGNFPGRFSGRQFSNSRSEMNVSTLELGDSALYLCASSFREGGELFFGEGSRLTVL.

The rearrangement links TRBV27 to TRBJ2-7; D ambiguous. The V end lost 2 bases, the J end lost 1 base, and 9 bases lay between the germline ends. The CDR3 covers 14 residues. The germline V gene encodes CDR1 MNHEY and CDR2 SMNVEV (reference sequence). Here the CDR3 reads CASSLRPGSYEQYF. In DNA, the CDR3 is TGTGCCAGCAGTTTAAGGCCAGGATCCTACGAGCAGTACTTC.

There are a few counts of this clonotype. The CDR3 protein is CASSVNSYGYTF. For the CDR3, the DNA is TGTGCCAGCAGCGTGAACTCCTATGGCTACACCTTC. V and J are TRBV7-2 and TRBJ1-2; D is uncertain. Germline V CDR1 and CDR2: SGHTA, FQGNSA. V was clipped by 5 bases and J by 4 bases, with 8 bases between them. CDR3 length: 12 residues.

There are many counts of this clonotype. The CDR3 coding sequence is TGCAGTGCTATGGAAGCGGGGAGCTTCACAGATACGCAGTATTTT. Protein sequence: CSAMEAGSFTDTQYF. V gene TRBV20-1 combines with J gene TRBJ2-3, with 7 bases that match TRBD2. J lost 2 bases, V lost 4 bases, and 9 bases had no gene match. The CDR3 has 15 amino acids. CDR1 and CDR2 (germline): DFQATT, SNEGSKA (reference sequence).

The chain carries TRBV27 and TRBJ2-1; D is possibly TRBD2 (6 bases). The CDR3 length is 15 residues. Germline V gives CDR1 MNHEY, CDR2 SMNVEV (reference sequence). V lost 2 bases and J 1 base, leaving 9 bases between the germline ends. CDR3: CASSLGLPSYNEQFF. In nucleotides, the CDR3 is TGTGCCAGCAGTTTAGGACTACCGTCCTACAATGAGCAGTTCTTC.

This clonotype was observed a handful of times. The chain employs TRBV14 and TRBJ2-1, with 8 bases lining up with TRBD1. The CDR3 runs 15 residues. Germline trimming cut 4 bases from V and 4 bases from J; bases unmatched to any gene: 6. Germline CDR1 reads SGHDN; CDR2 reads FVKESK. This chain's CDR3 is CASSRGQGAYNEQFF. The CDR3, as DNA: TGTGCCAGCAGCCGAGGGCAGGGGGCATACAATGAGCAGTTCTTC.

This clonotype occurred many times. The chain couples TRBV11-1 to TRBJ2-1; no clear D gene. Trimming took off 1 base at V and 7 bases at J, with 23 bases between the two ends. The CDR3 contains 18 residues. CDR1 and CDR2 (germline): SGHAT, FQDESV (reference sequence). Here the CDR3 reads CASSLDLWLTPGRNEQFF. DNA for the CDR3: TGTGCCAGCAGCTTAGATTTGTGGTTAACTCCAGGTCGGAATGAGCAGTTCTTC.